A selection of T cell receptor beta chains follows, all from one sample in a study of shared clonotypes between healthy human individuals. Some clones are missing from TCRdb's copy, which holds only in-frame ones; the method was immunoSEQ multiplex PCR. The repertoire holds about 680,000 clones, with 92% as singletons. The sample taken for sequencing was naive CD8+ T cells sorted from blood. The receptors derive from a young man in good health. Both conserved end residues are part of each CDR3. Fields, in order: V gene, D gene, J gene, clone size, CDR3 DNA, CDR3 protein. D genes are given only for firm matches. Size tells how often a clone was seen (once, few, many) or the class of an expanded clone, and some rows leave it out.

>TRBV27|.|TRBJ2-7|.
TGTGCCAGCAGTTTACAGTTACTAGGGGAGCAGTACTTC
CASSLQLLGEQYF
>TRBV6-1|.|TRBJ1-1|once
TGTGCCAGCAGTGACACGGGTTTGGGCACTGAAGCTTTCTTT
CASSDTGLGTEAFF
>TRBV7-8|TRBD2|TRBJ2-7|.
TGTGCCAGCAGCTTACTAGCGGTTTTGTCGGGAGCCTACGAGCAGTACTTC
CASSLLAVLSGAYEQYF
>TRBV20-1|.|TRBJ1-2|.
TGCAGTGCTAGAGAGGTCCCCCTCTACACCTTC
CSAREVPLYTF
>TRBV19|.|TRBJ2-1|.
TGTGCCAGTAATGGCGGCTACAATGAGCAGTTCTTC
CASNGGYNEQFF
>TRBV28|TRBD1|TRBJ2-7|.
TGTGCCAGCAGTCGACAGGGGACAGCCTACGAGCAGTACTTC
CASSRQGTAYEQYF
>TRBV27|.|TRBJ1-5|few
TGTGCCAGCAGGTTCGGCGGGGTCAATCAGCCCCAGCATTTT
CASRFGGVNQPQHF
>TRBV28|TRBD2|TRBJ2-2|.
TGTGCCAGCAGTTCGGGACTAGCGGGAGCGGCGGGCACCGGGGAGCTGTTTTTT
CASSSGLAGAAGTGELFF
>TRBV18|.|TRBJ2-5|.
TGTGCCAGCTCCCCCCGCCGGGACGGAGAGACCCAGTACTTC
CASSPRRDGETQYF
>TRBV27|TRBD2|TRBJ2-1|.
TGTGCCAGCAGTTTAGGGACTAGTCCCGGGGTAAATGAGCAGTTCTTC
CASSLGTSPGVNEQFF
>TRBV2|.|TRBJ1-1|.
TGTGCCAGCGCATACCAGGGTGCTGAAGCTTTCTTT
CASAYQGAEAFF
>TRBV15|.|TRBJ2-5|.
TGTGCCACCAGCAGAGAGTGGGGTTCTTCCCAAGAGACCCAGTACTTC
CATSREWGSSQETQYF
>TRBV28|TRBD1|TRBJ2-7|.
TGTGCCAGCAGTTTAGGGACAGGGGAGTACGAGCAGTACTTC
CASSLGTGEYEQYF
>TRBV7-9|.|TRBJ2-1|.
TGTGCCAGCAGCTTAGGTCCAGCGGGTATCTCCTACAATGAGCAGTTCTTC
CASSLGPAGISYNEQFF
>TRBV27|TRBD2|TRBJ2-7|.
TGTGCCAGCAGTTTTCTAGCGGGAGGGATGGGCGAGCAGTACTTC
CASSFLAGGMGEQYF
>TRBV6-6|.|TRBJ1-2|.
TGTGCCAGCAGTTACCCCGGCAGCGAGACCTATGGCTACACCTTC
CASSYPGSETYGYTF